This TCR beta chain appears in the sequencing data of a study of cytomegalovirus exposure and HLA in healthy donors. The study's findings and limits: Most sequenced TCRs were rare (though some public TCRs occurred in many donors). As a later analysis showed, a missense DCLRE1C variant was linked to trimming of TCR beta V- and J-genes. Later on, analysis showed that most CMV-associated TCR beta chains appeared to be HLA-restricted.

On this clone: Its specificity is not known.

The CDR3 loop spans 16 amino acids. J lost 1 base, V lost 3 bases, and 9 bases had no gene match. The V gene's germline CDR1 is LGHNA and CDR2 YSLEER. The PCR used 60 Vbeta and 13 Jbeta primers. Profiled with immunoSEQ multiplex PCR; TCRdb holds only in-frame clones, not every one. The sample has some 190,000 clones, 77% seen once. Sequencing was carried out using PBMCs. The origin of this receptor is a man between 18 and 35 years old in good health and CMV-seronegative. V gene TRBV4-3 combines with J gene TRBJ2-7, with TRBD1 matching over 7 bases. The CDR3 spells CASSHRRDSTSYEQYF. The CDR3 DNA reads TGCGCCAGCAGCCACCGCCGGGACAGTACTTCCTACGAGCAGTACTTC.